This T cell receptor (beta chain) emerged from a study of T cell changes during pregnancy in multiple sclerosis. Sequenced by immunoSEQ multiplex PCR; TCRdb stores in-frame clones only, minus some. The sample lists fewer than 30,000 clones; roughly 89% were seen once. This CDR3 has 13 residues. CDR1 is SNHLY, CDR2 FYNNEI, per germline. The V end was cut by 5 bases, the J end by 7 bases, with 11 bases between. The rearrangement joins TRBV2 to TRBJ1-4; D is possibly TRBD1 (5 bases). The TCR sequence derives from a female donor with multiple sclerosis, enrolled in a pregnancy study. This specimen consisted of CD8+ T cells from peripheral blood mononuclear cells, obtained in the second trimester of pregnancy. This chain's CDR3 is CASSQGITEKLFF. The CDR3 DNA sequence: TGTGCCAGCAGTCAGGGCATCACTGAAAAACTGTTTTTT.